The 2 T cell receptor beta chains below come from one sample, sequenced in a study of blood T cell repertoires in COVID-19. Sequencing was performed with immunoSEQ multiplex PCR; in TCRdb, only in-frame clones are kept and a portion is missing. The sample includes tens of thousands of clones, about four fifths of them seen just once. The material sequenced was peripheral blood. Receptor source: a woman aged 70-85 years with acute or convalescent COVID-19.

DNA for the CDR3: TGTGCCAGCAGTCTCAGGGCGTCTGGAAACACCATATATTTT. Translating gives CASSLRASGNTIYF. V usage is TRBV6-5 and J usage is TRBJ1-3; TRBD1 might be the D (5 bases). CDR1 is MNHEY and CDR2 is SVGAGI in the germline V gene. CDR3 size: 14 residues. V was trimmed by 5 bases and J by 1 base, leaving 9 bases between them.

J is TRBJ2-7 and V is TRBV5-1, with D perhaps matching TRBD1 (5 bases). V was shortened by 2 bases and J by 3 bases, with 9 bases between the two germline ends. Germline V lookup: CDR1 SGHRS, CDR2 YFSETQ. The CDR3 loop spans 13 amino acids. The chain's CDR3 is CASSLRQGYEQYF. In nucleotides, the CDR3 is TGCGCCAGCAGCTTAAGGCAGGGCTACGAGCAGTACTTC.